These 14 T cell receptor beta chains came from one sample sequenced in a study of metastatic and nonmetastatic thyroid tumors. Through MiXCR, TCRdb re-clonotyped the PCR reads. Of tens of thousands of clones in the sample, around 11% are singletons; the top ten hold 6.5% to 9%. Ahead of thyroid surgery, no patient had received treatment of any kind. The source material was blood. The receptors stem from a female donor with papillary thyroid cancer or a benign thyroid nodule (not recorded which). Some clones in this sample may be carry-over from other donors' samples.

As for this clone: One end of the junction fails to match germline, which may point to a read error. The rearrangement links TRBV18 to TRBJ2-1, with 11 bases matching TRBD2. Germline V gene lookup returns CDR1 KGHSH and CDR2 LQKENI. This CDR3 contains 16 residues. The chain's CDR3 is CASSPRGLAGGLEQFF. The CDR3 DNA sequence: TGTGCTAGCTCACCAAGAGGGCTAGCGGGAGGACTTGAGCAGTTCTTC.

There are many counts of this clone. V is TRBV11-2 and J is TRBJ2-3; D not certain. There are 15 residues in the CDR3. Germline values: CDR1 SGHAT, CDR2 FQNNGV. V was pared by 7 bases and J by 0 bases, with 14 bases between. The CDR3 protein is CASTKTHGSTDTQYF. The CDR3 DNA sequence: TGTGCCAGCACCAAGACACACGGTAGCACAGATACGCAGTATTTT. The entire variable domain, with the rest obtained from reference TRBV11-2 and TRBJ2-3, is as follows: EAGVAQSPRYKIIEKRQSVAFWCNPISGHATLYWYQQILGQGPKLLIQFQNNGVVDDSQLPKDRFSAERLKGVDSTLKIQPAKLEDSAVYLCASTKTHGSTDTQYFGPGTRLTVL.

This clone was observed at least ten times. This sequence joins TRBV20-1 and TRBJ2-3, with TRBD1 as a possible D gene (6 bases). This CDR3 has 16 residues. The V end lost 5 bases, the J end lost 6 bases, and 24 bases lay between the germline ends. Germline CDR1 is DFQATT and CDR2 is SNEGSKA (reference sequence). For the CDR3, the DNA is TGCAGTGCTTCCTCCCCCGGGACATTACCTCAGGATACGCAGTATTTT. Translated, it gives CSASSPGTLPQDTQYF.

This clone counts as medium-sized. The chain carries TRBV6-4 and TRBJ2-2; 8 nucleotides line up with TRBD1. The CDR3 loop spans 14 amino acids. V dropped 6 bases and J dropped 3; count of bases not matched to a gene: 3. The V gene's germline CDR1 is MRHNA and CDR2 SNTAGT. The CDR3 sequence is CASSQTGDTGELFF. CDR3 bases: TGTGCCAGCAGCCAGACAGGGGACACCGGGGAGCTGTTTTTT.

Details on this clone: A single base separates this from a much larger clone, so it may be a read error. This chain links TRBV12-3 or TRBV12-4 with TRBJ2-4, with D tentatively TRBD2 (6 bases). The CDR3 is 13 amino acids. The V end lost 8 bases, the J end lost 8 bases, and 16 bases lay between the germline ends. The CDR3: CASGGLSGHIQYF. In nucleotides, the CDR3 is TGTGCCAGCGGCGGACTATCGGGACACATTCAGTACTTC.

V is TRBV10-1 and J is TRBJ2-5; tentatively, D is TRBD1 (5 bases). Germline V gives CDR1 WNHNN, CDR2 SYGVQD (reference sequence). The V gene lost 4 bases and the J gene lost 5 bases, with 11 bases spanning the gap. The CDR3 totals 13 residues. CDR3 DNA sequence: TGCGCCAGCAGTGGTGACAGTCCGGAGACCCAGTACTTC. This gives the protein CASSGDSPETQYF.

Many counts were recorded for this clone. The V and J genes are TRBV6-4 and TRBJ2-3; a possible D gene is TRBD2 (5 bases). Trimming took 8 bases from V and 0 from J, leaving 15 bases between them. The CDR3 has 15 residues. Germline assignment: CDR1 MRHNA and CDR2 SNTAGT. The DNA for the CDR3 is TGTGCCAGCGCAGCCGGAGGAGGTAGCACAGATACGCAGTATTTT. The encoded protein is CASAAGGGSTDTQYF.

This clone was detected many times. The V and J genes are TRBV25-1 and TRBJ2-1; a weak D match, TRBD1 (6 bases). CDR3 size: 14 residues. V dropped 4 bases and J dropped 3 bases, with 10 bases sitting between them. Per the germline V gene, CDR1 is MGHDK and CDR2 is SYGVNS. CDR3: CASSVGQDYNEQFF. The CDR3 coding sequence is TGTGCCAGCAGTGTGGGACAAGACTACAATGAGCAGTTCTTC.

As concerns this clone: Other DNA sequences in the sample encode the same CDR3. The chain carries TRBV11-1 and TRBJ2-3; 7 positions agree with TRBD2. V lost 4 bases, J lost 2 bases, and 12 bases stayed unmatched. The CDR3 sequence is 17 residues long. Per germline, CDR1 SGHAT and CDR2 FQDESV (reference sequence). The CDR3 DNA reads as TGTGCCAGCAGCTCTCTGACTAGTGGGAGGGCCACAGATACGCAGTATTTT. As protein: CASSSLTSGRATDTQYF.

This clone came up many times. The chain carries TRBV4-2 and TRBJ2-2; 7 bases map to TRBD1. V dropped 5 bases and J dropped 1; count of bases not matched to a gene: 10. This CDR3 is built from 17 residues. Germline CDR1 reads LGHNA; CDR2 reads YNFKEQ. CDR3 in amino acids: CASSTRAGGQNTGELFF. CDR3 DNA sequence: TGTGCCAGCAGCACCCGGGCAGGGGGTCAGAACACCGGGGAGCTGTTTTTT.

This clone was detected ten times or more. CDR3 in DNA: TGCAGTGCTAGAGATCACGTCCTTTTTCGGGGCTACACCTTC. This sequence encodes CSARDHVLFRGYTF. J is TRBJ1-2 and V is TRBV20-1, with unresolved D. The CDR3 is 14 residues long. The ends were cut back, 0 bases at V and 8 bases at J, with 16 bases in the middle. CDR1 is DFQATT and CDR2 is SNEGSKA in the germline V gene (reference sequence).

This clone was detected ten times or more. This chain joins TRBV28 and TRBJ1-5; TRBD1 aligns across 7 bases. Losses at the gene ends were 3 bases for V and 0 bases for J; bases not matched to a gene: 5. Germline CDR1 and CDR2: MDHEN and SYDVKM. This CDR3 is built from 16 residues. CDR3 DNA: TGTGCCAGCAGTTTTTGGCCAGGGGGTAGCAATCAGCCCCAGCATTTT. Encoded protein: CASSFWPGGSNQPQHF.

This clone was seen many times. The chain combines TRBV11-1 with TRBJ2-5; D might be TRBD2 (6 bases). This CDR3 region has 15 residues. Deletions cut 5 bases from V and 5 bases from J, with 18 bases between. The V gene's germline CDR1 is SGHAT and CDR2 FQDESV (reference sequence). The CDR3 sequence is CASSEAGLDLETQYF. CDR3 in DNA: TGTGCCAGCAGCGAGGCGGGGTTGGACTTGGAGACCCAGTACTTC. Looking up the rest from reference TRBV11-1 and TRBJ2-5 gives the full variable domain: EAEVAQSPRYKITEKSQAVAFWCDPISGHATLYWYRQILGQGPELLVQFQDESVVDDSQLPKDRFSAERLKGVDSTLKIQPAELGDSAMYLCASSEAGLDLETQYFGPGTRLLVL.

In the case of this clone: This may stem from a read error, because a much larger clone lies one nucleotide away. The genes are TRBV29-1 and TRBJ2-3; D is possibly TRBD1 (5 bases). The CDR3 loop spans 11 amino acids. From germline, CDR1 is SQVTM and CDR2 ANQGSEA. The CDR3: CIVAQADTQYF. The CDR3 DNA follows: TGCATCGTCGCACAGGCAGATACGCAGTATTTT.